These T cell receptor beta chains were read from a single sample in a study of blood T cells in healthy people across ages. Each CDR3 protein is one row after TCRdb ran MiXCR on the 5' RACE reads. Of over a million distinct CDR3 sequences detected, about 45% appear once; the ten largest clones hold more than 4%. Sequenced: blood. These receptors were collected from a woman in her late teens or twenties in good health. Both conserved end residues are part of each CDR3. A D gene is named only where the DNA matches it firmly. Only part of the rows carry a size: once, few, many, or a class if the clone is expanded.

j_call: TRBJ2-1
v_call: TRBV7-6
d_call: -
clone_size: few
cdr3_aa: CASSYLRDEQFF
cdr3_nt: TGTGCCAGCAGCTATCTCCGGGATGAGCAGTTCTTC

j_call: TRBJ2-4
v_call: TRBV5-1
d_call: TRBD1
clone_size: -
cdr3_aa: CASSDGTGGFKNIQYF
cdr3_nt: TGCGCCAGCAGCGACGGGACAGGGGGTTTCAAAAACATTCAGTACTTC

j_call: TRBJ2-3
v_call: TRBV11-2
d_call: -
clone_size: few
cdr3_aa: CASSLIYTQYF
cdr3_nt: TGTGCCAGCAGCTTGATATATACGCAGTATTTT

j_call: TRBJ2-1
v_call: TRBV5-1
d_call: -
clone_size: -
cdr3_aa: CASSLIPDDNEQFF
cdr3_nt: TGCGCCAGCAGCTTGATACCAGATGACAATGAGCAGTTCTTC

j_call: TRBJ1-2
v_call: TRBV18
d_call: -
clone_size: few
cdr3_aa: CASSREVTANYGYTF
cdr3_nt: TGTGCCAGCTCCCGCGAAGTCACAGCTAACTATGGCTACACCTTC

j_call: TRBJ1-4
v_call: TRBV9
d_call: -
clone_size: -
cdr3_aa: CASSVDATHEKLFF
cdr3_nt: TGTGCCAGCAGCGTAGACGCTACGCATGAAAAACTGTTTTTT

j_call: TRBJ1-2
v_call: TRBV15
d_call: TRBD1
clone_size: few
cdr3_aa: CATSRRDSYGYTF
cdr3_nt: TGTGCCACCAGCAGAAGGGACAGCTATGGCTACACCTTC

j_call: TRBJ2-2
v_call: TRBV6-5
d_call: -
clone_size: -
cdr3_aa: CASSYSRGAGELFF
cdr3_nt: TGTGCCAGCAGTTACTCGCGAGGGGCCGGGGAGCTGTTTTTT

j_call: TRBJ2-7
v_call: TRBV6-2/TRBV6-3
d_call: TRBD2
clone_size: -
cdr3_aa: CASSYSMFPSGTYEQYF
cdr3_nt: TGTGCCAGCAGTTACTCGATGTTCCCTAGCGGAACCTACGAGCAGTACTTC

j_call: TRBJ2-7
v_call: TRBV7-9
d_call: -
clone_size: few
cdr3_aa: CASSSGFGRSEQYF
cdr3_nt: TGTGCCAGCAGCTCTGGTTTCGGTCGCTCCGAGCAGTACTTC

j_call: TRBJ2-5
v_call: TRBV7-2
d_call: TRBD1
clone_size: -
cdr3_aa: CASSLGQGTNEQYF
cdr3_nt: TGTGCCAGCAGCTTAGGACAGGGAACCAATGAGCAGTACTTC

j_call: TRBJ1-6
v_call: TRBV12-3/TRBV12-4
d_call: -
clone_size: -
cdr3_aa: CASGGDYNSPLHF
cdr3_nt: TGTGCCAGCGGAGGGGACTATAATTCACCCCTCCACTTT

j_call: TRBJ1-4
v_call: TRBV29-1
d_call: -
clone_size: few
cdr3_aa: CSAEGGEKLFF
cdr3_nt: TGCAGCGCCGAGGGCGGGGAAAAACTGTTTTTT

j_call: TRBJ2-1
v_call: TRBV28
d_call: -
clone_size: -
cdr3_aa: CASRTPGRDNEQFF
cdr3_nt: TGTGCCAGCAGGACACCGGGACGGGACAATGAGCAGTTCTTC

j_call: TRBJ1-5
v_call: TRBV11-1
d_call: -
clone_size: few
cdr3_aa: CASSLARGQPQHF
cdr3_nt: TGTGCCAGCAGCTTAGCGCGAGGTCAGCCCCAGCATTTT

j_call: TRBJ2-1
v_call: TRBV12-3/TRBV12-4
d_call: TRBD2
clone_size: few
cdr3_aa: CASSRGNQRGVNNEQFF
cdr3_nt: TGTGCCAGCAGCCGCGGGAACCAGCGGGGGGTCAACAATGAGCAGTTCTTC

j_call: TRBJ1-5
v_call: TRBV18
d_call: -
clone_size: -
cdr3_aa: CAGSPASLTGRNQPQHF
cdr3_nt: TGTGCCGGCTCACCAGCCTCACTCACAGGGCGCAATCAGCCCCAGCATTTT

j_call: TRBJ1-2
v_call: TRBV20-1
d_call: -
clone_size: few
cdr3_aa: CSARDGLLGYTF
cdr3_nt: TGCAGTGCTAGAGACGGACTGCTAGGCTACACCTTC

j_call: TRBJ2-3
v_call: TRBV4-3
d_call: TRBD1
clone_size: -
cdr3_aa: CASSQVQGVGGTDTQYF
cdr3_nt: TGCGCCAGCAGCCAAGTCCAGGGGGTCGGAGGCACAGATACGCAGTATTTT

j_call: TRBJ1-5
v_call: TRBV28
d_call: TRBD1
clone_size: few
cdr3_aa: CASSLVVFDREINQPQHF
cdr3_nt: TGTGCCAGCAGTTTAGTAGTTTTCGACAGGGAGATCAATCAGCCCCAGCATTTT

j_call: TRBJ1-1
v_call: TRBV18
d_call: -
clone_size: -
cdr3_aa: CASSPTTVNTEAFF
cdr3_nt: TGTGCCAGCTCACCCACGACGGTGAACACTGAAGCTTTCTTT

j_call: TRBJ2-5
v_call: TRBV14
d_call: TRBD2
clone_size: -
cdr3_aa: CASSHTSGRHNEQYF
cdr3_nt: TGTGCCAGCAGCCACACTAGCGGGAGGCACAATGAGCAGTACTTC

j_call: TRBJ1-2
v_call: TRBV12-3/TRBV12-4
d_call: -
clone_size: once
cdr3_aa: CASNLGRQTPQGYTF
cdr3_nt: TGTGCCAGCAACTTAGGGCGACAGACTCCCCAGGGCTACACCTTC

j_call: TRBJ2-5
v_call: TRBV28
d_call: TRBD2
clone_size: -
cdr3_aa: CASRGGSQETQYF
cdr3_nt: TGTGCCAGCAGAGGCGGGAGCCAAGAGACCCAGTACTTC

j_call: TRBJ1-1
v_call: TRBV7-2
d_call: -
clone_size: -
cdr3_aa: CASSGDEEGTEAFF
cdr3_nt: TGTGCCAGCAGCGGCGACGAGGAGGGAACTGAAGCTTTCTTT

j_call: TRBJ2-3
v_call: TRBV7-2
d_call: TRBD2
clone_size: few
cdr3_aa: CASSPETSGKGGTDTQYF
cdr3_nt: TGTGCCAGCAGCCCCGAGACTAGCGGAAAAGGTGGCACAGATACGCAGTATTTT

j_call: TRBJ2-5
v_call: TRBV20-1
d_call: TRBD2
clone_size: -
cdr3_aa: CSARERTSGRWLGETQYF
cdr3_nt: TGCAGTGCTAGAGAACGGACTAGCGGGAGGTGGTTAGGAGAGACCCAGTACTTC

j_call: TRBJ1-2
v_call: TRBV12-3/TRBV12-4
d_call: TRBD1
clone_size: -
cdr3_aa: CASNRDRLNYGYTF
cdr3_nt: TGTGCCAGCAACCGGGACAGATTGAACTATGGCTACACCTTC

j_call: TRBJ1-1
v_call: TRBV7-3
d_call: -
clone_size: -
cdr3_aa: CASSLGRGASEAFF
cdr3_nt: TGTGCCAGCAGCCTAGGCAGAGGAGCTAGTGAAGCTTTCTTT

j_call: TRBJ2-7
v_call: TRBV4-3
d_call: -
clone_size: -
cdr3_aa: CASSQGSLNEQYF
cdr3_nt: TGCGCCAGCAGCCAAGGATCCCTCAATGAGCAGTACTTC

j_call: TRBJ1-2
v_call: TRBV4-3
d_call: -
clone_size: few
cdr3_aa: CASSQDESGYGYGYTF
cdr3_nt: TGCGCCAGCAGCCAAGACGAGTCCGGGTACGGCTATGGCTACACCTTC

j_call: TRBJ1-4
v_call: TRBV18
d_call: -
clone_size: few
cdr3_aa: CASSPGQNNEKLFF
cdr3_nt: TGTGCCAGCTCACCAGGGCAGAATAATGAAAAACTGTTTTTT